This T cell receptor (beta chain) was identified during a study of blood T cell repertoires in COVID-19. The germline CDR1 and CDR2 sequences are GTSNPN and SVGIG (reference sequence). The V gene lost 2 bases and the J gene lost 7 bases, with 12 bases spanning the gap. The CDR3 sequence is 13 residues long. This clone appeared once. Measured with immunoSEQ multiplex PCR; TCRdb has only the in-frame clones, and not every one. Of nearly 250,000 clones detected, 65% to 90% appear once; the ten largest clones hold 9.1%. This chain uses TRBV30 with TRBJ1-3; no firm D call. The origin of this receptor is a woman aged 45-59 years with acute COVID-19. Specimen: PBMCs or T cells enriched from blood (not recorded which). The CDR3 DNA reads as TGTGCCTGGAGTCCGGGAGGCGGCAACACCATATATTTT. Its translation: CAWSPGGGNTIYF.